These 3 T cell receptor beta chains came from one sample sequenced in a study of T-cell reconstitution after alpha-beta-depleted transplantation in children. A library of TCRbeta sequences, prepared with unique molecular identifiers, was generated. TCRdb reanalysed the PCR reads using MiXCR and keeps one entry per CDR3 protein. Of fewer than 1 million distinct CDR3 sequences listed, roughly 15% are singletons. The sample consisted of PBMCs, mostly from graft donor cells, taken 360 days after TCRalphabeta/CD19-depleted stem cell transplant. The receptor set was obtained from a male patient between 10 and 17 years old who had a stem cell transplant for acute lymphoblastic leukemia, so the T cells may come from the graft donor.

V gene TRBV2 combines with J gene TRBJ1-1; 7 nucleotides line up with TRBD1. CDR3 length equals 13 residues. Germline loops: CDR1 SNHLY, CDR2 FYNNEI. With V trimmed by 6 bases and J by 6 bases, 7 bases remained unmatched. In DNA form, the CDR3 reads TGTGCCAGCAGCTTGACAGGGCCATCTGAAGCTTTCTTT. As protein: CASSLTGPSEAFF.

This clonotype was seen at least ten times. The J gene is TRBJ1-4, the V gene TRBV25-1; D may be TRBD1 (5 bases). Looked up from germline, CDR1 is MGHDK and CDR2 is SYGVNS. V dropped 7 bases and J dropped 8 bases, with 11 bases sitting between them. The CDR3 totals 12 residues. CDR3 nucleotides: TGTGCCAGCATGCAGGGAGGAGAAAAACTGTTTTTT. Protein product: CASMQGGEKLFF.

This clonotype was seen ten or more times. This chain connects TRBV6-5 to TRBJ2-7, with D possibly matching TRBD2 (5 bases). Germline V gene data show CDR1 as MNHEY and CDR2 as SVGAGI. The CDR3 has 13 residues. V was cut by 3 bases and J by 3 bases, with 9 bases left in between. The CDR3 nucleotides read TGTGCCAGCAGTTATGGACTGAGCTACGAGCAGTACTTC. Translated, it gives CASSYGLSYEQYF.